A single T cell receptor (beta chain) is shown here with its context. Antigen unknown. This specimen belongs to a study of T cell responses to AZD1222 COVID-19 vaccine. Study-level points and caveats: Just a handful of people given AZD1222 tested seropositive at baseline. In a largely white British group with more females than males, clonal diversity was possibly underestimated. Sampled repertoires all dated from after the peak T cell response.

Sequencing used immunoSEQ multiplex PCR; TCRdb keeps in-frame clones, though not all of them. This table holds 100,000 to 150,000 clones, about 88% found once. V lost 0 bases and J 0 bases, leaving 8 bases between the germline ends. The CDR3 loop spans 15 amino acids. Germline CDR1 reads SGHRS; CDR2 reads YFSETQ. The J gene is TRBJ2-3, the V gene TRBV5-1; a weak D match, TRBD2 (5 bases). The starting material was peripheral blood, obtained 28 days after the second AZD1222 dose. This TCR was recovered from an adult who received the AZD1222 COVID-19 vaccine. CDR3 sequence: CASSLGSGSTDTQYF. The DNA of the CDR3 is TGCGCCAGCAGCTTGGGTTCGGGGAGCACAGATACGCAGTATTTT.